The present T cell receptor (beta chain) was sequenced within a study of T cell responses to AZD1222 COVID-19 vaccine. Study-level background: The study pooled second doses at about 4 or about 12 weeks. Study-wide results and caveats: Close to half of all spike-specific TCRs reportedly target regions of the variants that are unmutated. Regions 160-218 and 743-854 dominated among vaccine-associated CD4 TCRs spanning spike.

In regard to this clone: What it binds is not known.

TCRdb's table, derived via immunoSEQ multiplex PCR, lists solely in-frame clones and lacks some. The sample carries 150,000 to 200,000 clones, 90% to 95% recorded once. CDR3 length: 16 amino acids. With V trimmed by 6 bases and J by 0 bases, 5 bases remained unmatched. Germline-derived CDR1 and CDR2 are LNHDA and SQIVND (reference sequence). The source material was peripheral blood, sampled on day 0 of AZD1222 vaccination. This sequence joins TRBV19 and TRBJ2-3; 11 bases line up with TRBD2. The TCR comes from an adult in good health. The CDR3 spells CASRLAGGPSTDTQYF. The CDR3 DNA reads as TGTGCCAGTAGGCTAGCGGGAGGTCCAAGCACAGATACGCAGTATTTT.